The rows below give T cell receptor beta chains drawn from one sample of a study of blood T cell repertoires in COVID-19. Using immunoSEQ multiplex PCR, the repertoire was profiled, and TCRdb retains in-frame clones only, with some absent. The sample carries about 130,000 clones, roughly four fifths recorded once. The sample comprised peripheral blood. These TCRs come from a woman aged 50 to 60 with acute or convalescent COVID-19. Each CDR3 is given with its conserved first and last residue. D genes are given only for firm matches. Size tells how often a clone was seen (once, few, many) or the class of an expanded clone, and some rows leave it out.

CASSFDRYGYTF TGTGCCAGCAGCTTTGACAGATATGGCTACACCTTC NA once TRBV7-2 12 TRBJ1-2
CASSQGADRGRKGYTF TGTGCCAGCAGCCAAGGCGCGGACAGGGGGCGAAAAGGCTACACCTTC TRBD1 once TRBV3-1/TRBV3-2 16 TRBJ1-2
CASGLTRGLSGNTIYF TGTGCTAGTGGTTTGACCCGCGGACTCTCTGGAAACACCATATATTTT NA NA TRBV12-5 16 TRBJ1-3
CASSKGQGRVGDSYNEQFF TGCGCCAGCAGCAAGGGACAGGGAAGGGTCGGGGACTCCTACAATGAGCAGTTCTTC TRBD1 NA TRBV5-1 19 TRBJ2-1
CASSQDRGARGNQPQHF TGTGCCAGCAGCCAAGATCGGGGGGCTAGGGGCAATCAGCCCCAGCATTTT NA once TRBV3-1/TRBV3-2 17 TRBJ1-5
CASSFPGGLAGGDADTQYF TGTGCCAGCAGTTTTCCCGGGGGACTAGCGGGGGGAGATGCGGATACGCAGTATTTT TRBD2 NA TRBV28 19 TRBJ2-3
CASSLVVSGRWSTEAFF TGTGCCAGCAGCTTAGTGGTAAGTGGGCGATGGTCCACTGAAGCTTTCTTT NA once TRBV11-2 17 TRBJ1-1
CASSGQVNQPQHF TGTGCCAGTAGTGGACAGGTAAATCAGCCCCAGCATTTT TRBD1 NA TRBV19 13 TRBJ1-5
CASSLNAGGATEAFF TGCGCCAGCAGCTTGAATGCAGGGGGCGCGACTGAAGCTTTCTTT TRBD1 NA TRBV5-1 15 TRBJ1-1
CASSVVPGLTGELFF TGTGCCAGCAGCGTAGTTCCGGGACTAACCGGGGAGCTGTTTTTT TRBD2 NA TRBV9 15 TRBJ2-2
CASSLGGLRTGNTIYF TGCGCCAGCAGCTTGGGGGGACTAAGGACTGGAAACACCATATATTTT NA NA TRBV5-1 16 TRBJ1-3
CASSRDSTIATNEKLFF TGTGCCAGTAGTCGGGACAGTACAATCGCAACTAATGAAAAACTGTTTTTT TRBD1 NA TRBV19 17 TRBJ1-4
CASSRDLSSYNEQFF TGTGCCAGCAGCCGAGACTTGAGCTCCTACAATGAGCAGTTCTTC NA NA TRBV14 15 TRBJ2-1
CASTSGGPNQPQHF TGTGCCAGTACCTCCGGCGGCCCCAATCAGCCCCAGCATTTT NA NA TRBV19 14 TRBJ1-5
CASSGLAGEGETQYF TGTGCCAGCAGCGGACTAGCGGGGGAGGGAGAGACCCAGTACTTC TRBD2 NA TRBV2 15 TRBJ2-5
CASSLLEEAEAFF TGTGCCAGCAGTTTATTGGAGGAAGCTGAAGCTTTCTTT NA NA TRBV27 13 TRBJ1-1
CASSRPERGYEQYF TGTGCCAGCAGTAGGCCGGAGCGGGGGTACGAGCAGTACTTC TRBD2 NA TRBV6-6 14 TRBJ2-7
CASSLGRTGGGSPLHF TGTGCCAGCAGCTTAGGCCGGACAGGGGGAGGGTCACCCCTCCACTTT TRBD1 NA TRBV11-2 16 TRBJ1-6
CASRSGTGTNSPLHF TGTGCCAGCAGATCCGGGACAGGGACTAATTCACCCCTCCACTTT TRBD1 NA TRBV2 15 TRBJ1-6
CASSPGQGVGNEKLFF TGCGCCAGCAGCCCCGGACAGGGTGTTGGTAATGAAAAACTGTTTTTT TRBD1 NA TRBV5-1 16 TRBJ1-4
CASSGGLSQPQHF TGTGCCAGTAGTGGGGGCTTGAGTCAGCCCCAGCATTTT NA NA TRBV19 13 TRBJ1-5
CASSLEWQGSGELFF TGTGCCAGCAGCTTAGAATGGCAGGGGAGCGGCGAGCTGTTTTTT NA few TRBV7-9 15 TRBJ2-2
CASRGQGADGYTF TGTGCCAGCAGAGGACAGGGGGCAGACGGCTACACCTTC TRBD1 few TRBV2 13 TRBJ1-2
CASSQALAGKYNEQFF TGCGCCAGCAGCCAAGCGCTAGCGGGGAAATACAATGAGCAGTTCTTC TRBD2 NA TRBV4-1 16 TRBJ2-1
CAISDGGDYGYTF TGTGCCATCAGTGACGGGGGAGACTATGGCTACACCTTC NA once TRBV10-3 13 TRBJ1-2
CSVGYRANTEAFF TGCAGCGTTGGGTACAGGGCGAACACTGAAGCTTTCTTT NA few TRBV29-1 13 TRBJ1-1
CAISEGLSGANVLTF TGTGCCATCAGTGAAGGACTCTCTGGGGCCAACGTCCTGACTTTC NA NA TRBV10-3 15 TRBJ2-6
CASSLTSGGSNTGYF TGTGCCAGCAGCTTGACTAGCGGGGGCTCTAATACGGGGTATTTT TRBD2 NA TRBV5-5 15 TRBJ2-3
CAISESSNYGYTF TGTGCCATCAGTGAGTCTAGCAACTATGGCTACACCTTC NA NA TRBV10-3 13 TRBJ1-2
CASSRKTGPQETQYF TGTGCCAGCTCACGAAAGACAGGGCCACAAGAGACCCAGTACTTC TRBD1 NA TRBV18 15 TRBJ2-5
CASSEGPHYNEQFF TGTGCCAGCAGTGAAGGTCCCCACTACAATGAGCAGTTCTTC NA NA TRBV6-1 14 TRBJ2-1
CASSQEFRQGRLYNSPLHF TGTGCCAGCAGCCAAGAGTTTCGACAGGGGAGATTATATAATTCACCCCTCCACTTT TRBD1 once TRBV3-1/TRBV3-2 19 TRBJ1-6
CASSETRGGNSPLHF TGTGCCAGCAGTGAAACCCGGGGGGGGAATTCACCCCTCCACTTT NA NA TRBV25-1 15 TRBJ1-6
CASSPDLRGDYNEQFF TGTGCCAGCAGCCCGGACTTGCGGGGGGACTACAATGAGCAGTTCTTC TRBD2 NA TRBV5-4 16 TRBJ2-1
CASSMDSDPTDTQYF TGTGCCAGTAGTATGGACTCCGACCCCACAGATACGCAGTATTTT NA NA TRBV19 15 TRBJ2-3
CASSEGGASDEQFF TGTGCCAGCAGTGAAGGGGGCGCCTCCGATGAGCAGTTCTTC NA NA TRBV6-1 14 TRBJ2-1
CASSTAQNNSPLHF TGTGCCAGCTCGACAGCCCAGAATAATTCACCCCTCCACTTT NA NA TRBV21-1 14 TRBJ1-6
CASSYGGTGENYEQYF TGTGCCAGCAGTTACGGGGGGACAGGGGAAAACTACGAGCAGTACTTC TRBD1 NA TRBV6-6 16 TRBJ2-7
CASSVYPNTGELFF TGTGCCAGCAGCGTATATCCCAACACCGGGGAGCTGTTTTTT NA NA TRBV9 14 TRBJ2-2
CAINHLRDTTSTDTQYF TGTGCCATCAACCATCTCCGGGACACGACTAGCACAGATACGCAGTATTTT NA NA TRBV10-3 17 TRBJ2-3
CASSLSRGYGQGKSEQYF TGTGCCAGCAGCTTATCCAGGGGATACGGGCAGGGTAAAAGCGAGCAGTACTTC NA NA TRBV7-8 18 TRBJ2-7
CASSYSYGGGFLGYTF TGTGCCAGCAGTTACTCATACGGGGGGGGTTTTTTGGGCTACACCTTC NA NA TRBV6-5 16 TRBJ1-2
CASSPRLDRGPNSPLHF TGTGCCAGCAGCCCGCGGCTGGACAGGGGGCCAAATTCACCCCTCCACTTT TRBD1 few TRBV3-1/TRBV3-2 17 TRBJ1-6
CASGLWTGAPYEQYF TGTGCCAGCGGCCTATGGACAGGAGCTCCCTACGAGCAGTACTTC TRBD1 NA TRBV7-8 15 TRBJ2-7
CASDRASGNTIYF TGTGCCTCTGACAGGGCCTCTGGAAACACCATATATTTT TRBD1 NA TRBV30 13 TRBJ1-3
CASSPQGGIGYEQYF TGTGCCAGCTCACCTCAGGGGGGCATCGGCTACGAGCAGTACTTC NA NA TRBV18 15 TRBJ2-7
CASSPWTSRNEQFF TGTGCCAGCAGCCCGTGGACTAGCCGTAATGAGCAGTTCTTC TRBD2 NA TRBV7-2 14 TRBJ2-1
CAWSVLNVGYTF TGTGCCTGGAGTGTACTGAACGTGGGCTACACCTTC NA NA TRBV30 12 TRBJ1-2
CASSITGGNTEAFF TGTGCCAGTAGCATAACAGGGGGGAACACTGAAGCTTTCTTT TRBD1 NA TRBV19 14 TRBJ1-1
CASSYRQGAFF TGTGCCAGCAGTTACAGACAGGGAGCTTTCTTT TRBD1 NA TRBV12-3/TRBV12-4 11 TRBJ1-1
CAWSVQGTTNEKLFF TGTGCCTGGAGTGTACAGGGTACAACTAATGAAAAACTGTTTTTT NA NA TRBV30 15 TRBJ1-4
CASAGAGNQPQHF TGTGCCAGCGCTGGGGCAGGCAATCAGCCCCAGCATTTT NA NA TRBV6-5 13 TRBJ1-5
CASSWTPQGNYEQYF TGCGCCAGCAGCTGGACACCACAGGGAAACTACGAGCAGTACTTC NA NA TRBV5-1 15 TRBJ2-7
CASSMTGGVTEAFF TGTGCCAGCAGCATGACAGGGGGCGTCACTGAAGCTTTCTTT TRBD1 NA TRBV28 14 TRBJ1-1